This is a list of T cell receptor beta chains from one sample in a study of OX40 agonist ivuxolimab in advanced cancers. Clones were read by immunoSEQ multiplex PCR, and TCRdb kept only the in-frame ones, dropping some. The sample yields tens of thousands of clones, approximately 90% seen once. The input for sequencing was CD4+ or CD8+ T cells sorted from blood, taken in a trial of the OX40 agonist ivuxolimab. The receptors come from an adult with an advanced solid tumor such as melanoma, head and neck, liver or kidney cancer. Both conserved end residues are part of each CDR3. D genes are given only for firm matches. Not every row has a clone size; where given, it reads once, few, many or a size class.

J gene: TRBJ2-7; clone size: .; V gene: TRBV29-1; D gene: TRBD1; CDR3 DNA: TGCAGCGCGGGACAGGCGGACTCCTACGAGCAGTACTTC; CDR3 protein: CSAGQADSYEQYF
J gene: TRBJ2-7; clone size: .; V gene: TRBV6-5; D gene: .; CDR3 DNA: TGTGCCAGCAGTTACTTCGGGACCCCTAACGAGCAGTACTTC; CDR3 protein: CASSYFGTPNEQYF
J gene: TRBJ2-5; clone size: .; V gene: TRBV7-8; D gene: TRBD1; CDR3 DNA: TGTGCCAGCAGCTTTGCCCCACCCGGGACAGGGAAGGAAGAGACCCAGTACTTC; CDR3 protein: CASSFAPPGTGKEETQYF
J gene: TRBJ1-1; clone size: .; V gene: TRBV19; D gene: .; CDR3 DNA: TGTGCCAGTAGTATCTTTGTTCGCTTTGGTTCGAACACTGAAGCTTTCTTT; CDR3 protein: CASSIFVRFGSNTEAFF
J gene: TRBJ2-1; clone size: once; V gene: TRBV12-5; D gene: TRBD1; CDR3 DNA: TGTGCTAGTGGTCAAACGACAGGGGGCATCTACAATGAGCAGTTCTTC; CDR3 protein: CASGQTTGGIYNEQFF
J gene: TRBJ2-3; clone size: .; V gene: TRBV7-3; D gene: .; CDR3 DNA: TGTGCCAGCAGCTTCCCGGGGGTCACAGATACGCAGTATTTT; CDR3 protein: CASSFPGVTDTQYF
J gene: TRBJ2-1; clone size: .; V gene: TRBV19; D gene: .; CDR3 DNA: TGTGCCAGTAGTATATGGGGCGTGAGTGAGCAGTTCTTC; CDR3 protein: CASSIWGVSEQFF
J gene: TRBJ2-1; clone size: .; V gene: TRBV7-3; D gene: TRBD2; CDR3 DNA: TGTGCCAGCAGCTCTCTAGCGGCCACCTACAATGAGCAGTTCTTC; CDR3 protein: CASSSLAATYNEQFF
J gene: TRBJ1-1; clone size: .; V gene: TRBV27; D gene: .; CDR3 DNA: TGTGCCAGCAGGAAACCAGGGCCAATGAACACTGAAGCTTTCTTT; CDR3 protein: CASRKPGPMNTEAFF
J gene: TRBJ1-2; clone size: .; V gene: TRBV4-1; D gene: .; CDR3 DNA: TGCGCCAGCAGCCAAGAGGACCCCCCCCTACGCAGAAACTATGGCTACACCTTC; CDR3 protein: CASSQEDPPLRRNYGYTF
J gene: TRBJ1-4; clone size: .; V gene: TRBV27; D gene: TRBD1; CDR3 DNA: TGTGCCAGCAGTTTAAACAGGGGCCCTGAAAAACTGTTTTTT; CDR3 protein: CASSLNRGPEKLFF
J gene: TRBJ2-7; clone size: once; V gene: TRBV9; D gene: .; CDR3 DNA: TGTGCCAGCTCATCCGGGACATCGGCGACCTACGAGCAGTACTTC; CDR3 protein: CASSSGTSATYEQYF
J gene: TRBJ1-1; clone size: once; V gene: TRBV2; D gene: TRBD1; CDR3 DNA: TGTGCCAGCTACGGACAGGGGTTAGAGGCTGAAGCTTTCTTT; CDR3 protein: CASYGQGLEAEAFF
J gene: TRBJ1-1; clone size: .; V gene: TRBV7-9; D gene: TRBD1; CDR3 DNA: TGTGCCAGCAGCGTTGGACAGGGGGCGAACACTGAAGCTTTCTTT; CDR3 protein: CASSVGQGANTEAFF
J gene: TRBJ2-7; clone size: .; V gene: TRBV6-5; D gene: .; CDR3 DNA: TGTGCCAGCAGTTACTCTACAGATCGCTACGAGCAGTACTTC; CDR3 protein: CASSYSTDRYEQYF
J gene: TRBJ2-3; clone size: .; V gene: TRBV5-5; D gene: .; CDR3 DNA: TGTGCCAGCAGCTTTTGGCAGGCCCCGGATACGCAGTATTTT; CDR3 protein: CASSFWQAPDTQYF
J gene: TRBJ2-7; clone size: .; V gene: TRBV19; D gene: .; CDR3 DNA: TGTGCCAGTAGTATCGCCCTCGGGATGGAGCAGTACTTC; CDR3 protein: CASSIALGMEQYF
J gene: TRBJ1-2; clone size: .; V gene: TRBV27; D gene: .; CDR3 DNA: TGTGCCAGCAGTTCCGGCACGGACTATGGCTACACCTTC; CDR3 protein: CASSSGTDYGYTF
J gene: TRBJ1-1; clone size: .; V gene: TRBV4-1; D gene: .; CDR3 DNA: TGCGCCAGCAGCCAACCCTGGACAGACGAAGCTTTCTTT; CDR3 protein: CASSQPWTDEAFF
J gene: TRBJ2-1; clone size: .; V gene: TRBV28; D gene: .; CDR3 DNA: TGTGCCAGCAGTTTTCCCGGTGTATACAATGAGCAGTTCTTC; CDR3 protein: CASSFPGVYNEQFF
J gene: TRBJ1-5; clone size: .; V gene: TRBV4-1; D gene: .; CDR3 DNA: TGCGTCAGCAGCCAAGTTCAGGGAGGCAGCCAGCCCCAGCATTTT; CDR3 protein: CVSSQVQGGSQPQHF
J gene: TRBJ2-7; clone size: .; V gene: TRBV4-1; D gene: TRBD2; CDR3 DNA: TGCGCCAGCAGCCAAGTAAGGGGGACTAGCTCCTACGAGCAGTACTTC; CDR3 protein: CASSQVRGTSSYEQYF
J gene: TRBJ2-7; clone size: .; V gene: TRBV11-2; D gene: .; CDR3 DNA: TGTGCCAGCAGCTTAGAAACAGGAACCTACGAGCAGTACTTC; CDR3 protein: CASSLETGTYEQYF
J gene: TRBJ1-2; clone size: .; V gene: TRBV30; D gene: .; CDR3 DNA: TGTGCCTGGGATGAGGGTTATGGCTACACCTTC; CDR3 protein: CAWDEGYGYTF
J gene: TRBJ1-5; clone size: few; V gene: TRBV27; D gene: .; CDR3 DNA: TGTGCCAGCAGTTTATGGGTAGGGGATCAGCCCCAGCATTTT; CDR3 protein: CASSLWVGDQPQHF
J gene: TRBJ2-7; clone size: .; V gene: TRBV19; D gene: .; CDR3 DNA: TGTGCCAGTAGTCCGAATTCTGGCTACGAGCAGTACTTC; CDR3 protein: CASSPNSGYEQYF
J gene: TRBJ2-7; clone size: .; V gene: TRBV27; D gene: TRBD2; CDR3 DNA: TGTGCCAGCAGTTTATCGCCGTATAGCGGGAGTCCCGACGAGCAGTACTTC; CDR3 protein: CASSLSPYSGSPDEQYF
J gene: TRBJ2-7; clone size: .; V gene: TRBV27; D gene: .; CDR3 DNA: TGTGCCAGCAGTTTTCGAGCCGGCGTCTACGAGCAGTACTTC; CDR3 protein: CASSFRAGVYEQYF
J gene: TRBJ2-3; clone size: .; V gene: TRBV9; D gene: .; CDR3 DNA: TGTGCCAGCAGCGATCGCGGAAGCACAGATACGCAGTATTTT; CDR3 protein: CASSDRGSTDTQYF
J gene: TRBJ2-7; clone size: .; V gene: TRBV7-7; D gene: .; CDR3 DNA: TGTGCTAGCAGCCCTACAGTGGATCCCTACGAGCAGTACTTC; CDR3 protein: CASSPTVDPYEQYF
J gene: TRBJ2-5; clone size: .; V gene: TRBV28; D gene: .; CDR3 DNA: TGTGCCAGCAAAGCGGAAGAGACCCAGTACTTC; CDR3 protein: CASKAEETQYF
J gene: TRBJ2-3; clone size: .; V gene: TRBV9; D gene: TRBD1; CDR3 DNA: TGTGCCAGCAGCGTAGAGACAGGGGGTATGGTAACAGATACGCAGTATTTT; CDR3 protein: CASSVETGGMVTDTQYF
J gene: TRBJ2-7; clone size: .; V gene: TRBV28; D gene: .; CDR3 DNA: TGTGCCAGCAGTTTGGGGGACTACGAGCAGTACTTC; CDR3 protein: CASSLGDYEQYF
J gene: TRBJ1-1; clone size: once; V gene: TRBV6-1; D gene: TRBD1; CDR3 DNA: TGTGCCAGCAGTGAAGCTGAGGACAGGGCGGTAAGAACTGAAGCTTTCTTT; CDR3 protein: CASSEAEDRAVRTEAFF
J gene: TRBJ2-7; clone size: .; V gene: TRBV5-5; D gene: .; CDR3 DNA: TGTGCCAGCAGCTTTAGTGGAGACAGTTACTACGAGCAGTACTTC; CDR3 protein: CASSFSGDSYYEQYF
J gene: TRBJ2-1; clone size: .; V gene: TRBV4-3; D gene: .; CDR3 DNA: TGCGCCAGCAGCCAAGATACGGCAAGCTACAATGAGCAGTTCTTC; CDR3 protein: CASSQDTASYNEQFF
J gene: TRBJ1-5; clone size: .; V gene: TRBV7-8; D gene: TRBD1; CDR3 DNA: TGTGCCAGCAGCTTAGACGACAGGGTTGGGCTTCAGCCCCAGCATTTT; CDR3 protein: CASSLDDRVGLQPQHF
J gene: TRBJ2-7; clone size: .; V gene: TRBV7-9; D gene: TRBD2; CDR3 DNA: TGTGCCAGCAGCTTAGATCTACCGGGACTAGCGGCCCTCGAGCAGTACTTC; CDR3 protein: CASSLDLPGLAALEQYF
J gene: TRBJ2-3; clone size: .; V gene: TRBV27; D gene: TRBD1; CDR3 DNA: TGTGCCAGCTCCTTAACGGGACAGGGGTCAGATACGCAGTATTTT; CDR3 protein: CASSLTGQGSDTQYF
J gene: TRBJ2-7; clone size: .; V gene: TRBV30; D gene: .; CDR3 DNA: TGTGCCTGGAGTGTGGGGCCGGACAGCTACGAGCAGTACTTC; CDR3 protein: CAWSVGPDSYEQYF
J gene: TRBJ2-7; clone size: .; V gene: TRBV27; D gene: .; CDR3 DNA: TGTGCCAGCAGTTTTCAAAGCCCCTACGAGCAGTACTTC; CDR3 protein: CASSFQSPYEQYF
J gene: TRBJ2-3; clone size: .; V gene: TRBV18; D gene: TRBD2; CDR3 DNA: TGTGCCAGCTCACTCCGGGAGGGAGGTAACACAGATACGCAGTATTTT; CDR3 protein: CASSLREGGNTDTQYF
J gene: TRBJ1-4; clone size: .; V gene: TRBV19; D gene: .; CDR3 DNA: TGTGCCAGTAGTTCTTGGGATGCAACTAATGAAAAACTGTTTTTT; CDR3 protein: CASSSWDATNEKLFF
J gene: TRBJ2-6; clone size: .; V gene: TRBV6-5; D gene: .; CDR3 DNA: TGTGCCAGCAGCTTGGGAGGCTCTGGGGCCAACGTCCTGACTTTC; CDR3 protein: CASSLGGSGANVLTF
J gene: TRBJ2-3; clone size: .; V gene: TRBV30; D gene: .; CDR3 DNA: TGTGCCTGGAGTGTACCTCTACTAGTGTCGCAGTATTTT; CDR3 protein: CAWSVPLLVSQYF
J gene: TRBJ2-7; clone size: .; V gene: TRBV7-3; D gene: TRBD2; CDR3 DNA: TGTGCCAGCAGCCTAACTAGCGGGAGCACCTACGAGCAGTACTTC; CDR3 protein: CASSLTSGSTYEQYF
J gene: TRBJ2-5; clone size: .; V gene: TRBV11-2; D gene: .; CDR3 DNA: TGTGCCAGCAGCTTGGTACAAGAGACCCAGTACTTC; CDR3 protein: CASSLVQETQYF
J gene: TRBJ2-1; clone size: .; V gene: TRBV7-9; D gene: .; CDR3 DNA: TGTGCCAGCAGCTTAGGTCCTAGGGGGGGGGCCCCCTACAATGAGCAGTTCTTC; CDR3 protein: CASSLGPRGGAPYNEQFF
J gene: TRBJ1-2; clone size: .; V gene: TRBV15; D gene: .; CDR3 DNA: TGTGCCACCAGCAGATCCCAAATCGGGGAATATGGCTACACCTTC; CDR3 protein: CATSRSQIGEYGYTF
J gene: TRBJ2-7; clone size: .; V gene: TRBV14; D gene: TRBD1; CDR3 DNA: TGTGCCAGCGGACAGGGGAACTACGAGCAGTACTTC; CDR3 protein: CASGQGNYEQYF
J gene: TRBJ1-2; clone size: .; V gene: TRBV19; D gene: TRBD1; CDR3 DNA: TGTGCCAGTAGTATGGGGACAGGGGTCGGCTACACCTTC; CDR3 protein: CASSMGTGVGYTF
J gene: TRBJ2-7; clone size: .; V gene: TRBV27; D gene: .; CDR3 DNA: TGTGCCAGCAGTTTATCCCCAACCGGGTCCTACGAGCAGTACTTC; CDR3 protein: CASSLSPTGSYEQYF
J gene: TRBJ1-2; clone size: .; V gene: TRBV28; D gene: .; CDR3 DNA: TGTGCCAGCAGTTTAGTTGGTAGAAACTATGGCTACACCTTC; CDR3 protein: CASSLVGRNYGYTF
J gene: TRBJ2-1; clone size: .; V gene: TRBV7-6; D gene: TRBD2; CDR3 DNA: TGTGCCAGCAGCTTAGGCGGGACTATTATTTTGGATGAGCAGTTCTTC; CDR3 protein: CASSLGGTIILDEQFF
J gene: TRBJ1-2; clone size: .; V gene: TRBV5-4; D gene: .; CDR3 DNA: TGTGCCAGCAGCTTTACCGGGGATGGCTACACCTTC; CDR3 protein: CASSFTGDGYTF
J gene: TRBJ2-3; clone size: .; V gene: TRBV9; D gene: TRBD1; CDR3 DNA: TGTGCCAGCAGCGGGGAGGGGGACAGGGGGCGCTGGACCTCTAGCACAGATACGCAGTATTTT; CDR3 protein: CASSGEGDRGRWTSSTDTQYF
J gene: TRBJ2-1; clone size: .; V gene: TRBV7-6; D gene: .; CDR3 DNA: TGTGCCAGCAGCTTAGTGTCTAAGGGAGACTACAATGAGCAGTTCTTC; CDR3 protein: CASSLVSKGDYNEQFF
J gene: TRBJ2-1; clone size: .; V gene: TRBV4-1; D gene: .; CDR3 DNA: TGCGCCAGCAGCCAAGAGGCCAATGAGCAGTTCTTC; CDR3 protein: CASSQEANEQFF
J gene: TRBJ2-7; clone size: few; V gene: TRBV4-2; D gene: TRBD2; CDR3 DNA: TGTGCCAGCAGCCCGGGGACTAGTCTTTACGAGCAGTACTTC; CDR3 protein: CASSPGTSLYEQYF